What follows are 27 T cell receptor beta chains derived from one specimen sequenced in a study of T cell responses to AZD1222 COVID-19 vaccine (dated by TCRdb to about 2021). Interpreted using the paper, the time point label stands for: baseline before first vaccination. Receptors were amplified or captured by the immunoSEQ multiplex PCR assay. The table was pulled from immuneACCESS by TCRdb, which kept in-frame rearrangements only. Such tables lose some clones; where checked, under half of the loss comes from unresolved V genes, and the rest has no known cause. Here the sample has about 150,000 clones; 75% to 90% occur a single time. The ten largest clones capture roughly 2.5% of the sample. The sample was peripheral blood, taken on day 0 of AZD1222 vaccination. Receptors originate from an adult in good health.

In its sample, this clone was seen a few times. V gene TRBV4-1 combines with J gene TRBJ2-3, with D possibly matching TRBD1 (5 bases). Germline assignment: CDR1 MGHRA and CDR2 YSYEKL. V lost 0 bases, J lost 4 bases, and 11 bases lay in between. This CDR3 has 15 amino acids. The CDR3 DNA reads TGCGCCAGCAGCCAAGACAGGGTCGGCCCAGATACGCAGTATTTT. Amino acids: CASSQDRVGPDTQYF.

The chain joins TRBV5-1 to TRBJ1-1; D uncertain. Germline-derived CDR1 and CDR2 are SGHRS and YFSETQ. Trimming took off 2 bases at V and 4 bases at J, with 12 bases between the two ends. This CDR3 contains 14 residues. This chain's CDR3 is CASSFSDGATEAFF. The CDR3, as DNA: TGCGCCAGCAGCTTCTCTGACGGAGCCACTGAAGCTTTCTTT.

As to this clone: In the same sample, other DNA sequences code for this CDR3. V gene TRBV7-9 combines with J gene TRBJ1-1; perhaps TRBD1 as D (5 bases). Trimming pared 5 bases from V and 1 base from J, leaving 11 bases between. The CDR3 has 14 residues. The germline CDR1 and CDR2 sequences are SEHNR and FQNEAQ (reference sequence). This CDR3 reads CASSPGTANTEAFF. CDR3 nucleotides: TGTGCCAGCAGCCCAGGGACGGCGAACACTGAAGCTTTCTTT.

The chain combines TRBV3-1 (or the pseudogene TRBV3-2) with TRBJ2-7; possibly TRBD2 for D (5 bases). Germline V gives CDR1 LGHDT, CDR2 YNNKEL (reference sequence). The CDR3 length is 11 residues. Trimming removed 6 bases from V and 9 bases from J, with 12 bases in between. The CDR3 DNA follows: TGTGCCAGCAGGGGGAGTGGAGGGCAGTACTTC. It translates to CASRGSGGQYF.

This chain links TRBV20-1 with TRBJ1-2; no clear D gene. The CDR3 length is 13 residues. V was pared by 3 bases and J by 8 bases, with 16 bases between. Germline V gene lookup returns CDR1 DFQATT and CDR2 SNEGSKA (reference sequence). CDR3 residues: CSASPTVRSGYTF. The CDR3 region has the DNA TGCAGTGCTAGTCCCACCGTTAGGAGCGGCTACACCTTC.

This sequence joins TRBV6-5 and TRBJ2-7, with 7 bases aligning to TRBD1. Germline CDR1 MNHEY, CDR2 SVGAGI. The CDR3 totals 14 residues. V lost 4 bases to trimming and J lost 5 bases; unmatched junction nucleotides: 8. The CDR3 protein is CASSSSGGSDEQYF. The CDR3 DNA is TGTGCCAGCAGTTCGTCAGGGGGATCGGACGAGCAGTACTTC.

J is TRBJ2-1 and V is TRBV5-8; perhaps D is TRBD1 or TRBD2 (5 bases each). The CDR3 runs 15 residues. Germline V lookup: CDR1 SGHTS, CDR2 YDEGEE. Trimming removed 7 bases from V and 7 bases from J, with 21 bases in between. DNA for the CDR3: TGTGCCAGCGAGCCCTCGTGGGGGTGGGGGAATGAGCAGTTCTTC. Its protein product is CASEPSWGWGNEQFF.

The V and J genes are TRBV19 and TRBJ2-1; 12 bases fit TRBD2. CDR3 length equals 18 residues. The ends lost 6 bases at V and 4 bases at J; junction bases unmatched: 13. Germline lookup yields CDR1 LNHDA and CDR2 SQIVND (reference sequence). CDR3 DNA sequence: TGTGCCAGTAGGGGTCAGACGGGGCTAGCGGGAGGGTACAATGAGCAGTTCTTC. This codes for CASRGQTGLAGGYNEQFF.

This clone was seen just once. CDR3 nucleotide sequence: TGTGCCAGCAGTGGGAACAGGCAAACTAACTATGGCTACACCTTC. Protein sequence: CASSGNRQTNYGYTF. V is TRBV6-4 and J is TRBJ1-2; D perhaps matches TRBD1 (5 bases). Germline V lookup: CDR1 MRHNA, CDR2 SNTAGT. Deletions cut 4 bases from V and 0 bases from J, with 12 bases between. CDR3 size: 15 residues.

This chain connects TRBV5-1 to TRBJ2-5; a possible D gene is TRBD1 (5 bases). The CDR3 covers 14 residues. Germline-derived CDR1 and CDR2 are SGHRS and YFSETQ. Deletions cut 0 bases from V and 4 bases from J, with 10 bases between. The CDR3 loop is CASSLGGGRETQYF. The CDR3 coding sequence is TGCGCCAGCAGCTTGGGGGGCGGCAGAGAGACCCAGTACTTC.

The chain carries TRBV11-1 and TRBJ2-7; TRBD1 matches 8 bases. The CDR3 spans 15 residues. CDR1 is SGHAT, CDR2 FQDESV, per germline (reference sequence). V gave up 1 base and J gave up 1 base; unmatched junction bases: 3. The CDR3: CASSLGTGPSYEQYF. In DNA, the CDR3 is TGTGCCAGCAGCTTAGGGACAGGGCCTTCCTACGAGCAGTACTTC.

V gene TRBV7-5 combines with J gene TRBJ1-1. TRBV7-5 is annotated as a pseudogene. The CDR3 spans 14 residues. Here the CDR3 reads CVRSNPLKHTEAFF. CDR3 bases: TGTGTCAGAAGCAACCCTCTAAAACACACTGAAGCTTTCTTT.

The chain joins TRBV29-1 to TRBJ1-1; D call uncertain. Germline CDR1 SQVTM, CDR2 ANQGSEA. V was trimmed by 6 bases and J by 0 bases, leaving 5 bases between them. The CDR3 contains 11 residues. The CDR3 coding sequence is TGCAGCGTAAGTATGAACACTGAAGCTTTCTTT. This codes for CSVSMNTEAFF.

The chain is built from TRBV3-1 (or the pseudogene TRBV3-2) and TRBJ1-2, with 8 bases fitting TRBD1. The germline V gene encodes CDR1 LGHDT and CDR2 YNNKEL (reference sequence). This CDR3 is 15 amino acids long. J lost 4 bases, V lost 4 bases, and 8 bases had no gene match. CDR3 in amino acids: CASSLSGTGSYGYTF. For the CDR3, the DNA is TGTGCCAGCAGCCTATCCGGGACAGGCTCCTATGGCTACACCTTC.

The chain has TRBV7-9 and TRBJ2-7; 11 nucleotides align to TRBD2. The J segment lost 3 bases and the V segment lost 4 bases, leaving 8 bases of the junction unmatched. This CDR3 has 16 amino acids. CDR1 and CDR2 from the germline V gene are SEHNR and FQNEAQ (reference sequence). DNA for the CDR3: TGTGCCAGCAGCTCCCCGTCGACTAGCGGGAACTACGAGCAGTACTTC. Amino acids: CASSSPSTSGNYEQYF.

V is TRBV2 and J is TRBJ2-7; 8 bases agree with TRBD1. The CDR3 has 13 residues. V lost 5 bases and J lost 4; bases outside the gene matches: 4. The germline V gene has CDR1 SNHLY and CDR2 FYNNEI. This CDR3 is CASSWTGRYEQYF. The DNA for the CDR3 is TGTGCCAGCAGTTGGACAGGGAGGTACGAGCAGTACTTC. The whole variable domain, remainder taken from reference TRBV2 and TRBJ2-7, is EPEVTQTPSHQVTQMGQEVILRCVPISNHLYFYWYRQILGQKVEFLVSFYNNEISEKSEIFDDQFSVERPDGSNFTLKIRSTKLEDSAMYFCASSWTGRYEQYFGPGTRLTVT.

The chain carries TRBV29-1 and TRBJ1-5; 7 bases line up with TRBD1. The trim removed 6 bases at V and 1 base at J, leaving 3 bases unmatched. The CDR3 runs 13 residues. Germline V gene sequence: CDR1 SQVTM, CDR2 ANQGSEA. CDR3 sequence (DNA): TGCAGCGTGCAACAGGGGAGCAATCAGCCCCAGCATTTT. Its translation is CSVQQGSNQPQHF.

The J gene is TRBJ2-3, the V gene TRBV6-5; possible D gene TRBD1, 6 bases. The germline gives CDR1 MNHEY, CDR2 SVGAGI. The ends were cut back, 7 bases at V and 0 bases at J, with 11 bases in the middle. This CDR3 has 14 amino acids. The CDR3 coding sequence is TGTGCCAGCACCCCAGGGGCGAGCACAGATACGCAGTATTTT. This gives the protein CASTPGASTDTQYF.

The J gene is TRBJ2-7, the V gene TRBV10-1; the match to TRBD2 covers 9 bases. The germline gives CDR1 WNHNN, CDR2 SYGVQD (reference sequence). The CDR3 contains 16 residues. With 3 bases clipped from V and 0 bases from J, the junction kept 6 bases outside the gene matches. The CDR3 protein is CASSDLAGQSSYEQYF. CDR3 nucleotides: TGCGCCAGCAGTGATCTAGCGGGACAGAGCTCCTACGAGCAGTACTTC.

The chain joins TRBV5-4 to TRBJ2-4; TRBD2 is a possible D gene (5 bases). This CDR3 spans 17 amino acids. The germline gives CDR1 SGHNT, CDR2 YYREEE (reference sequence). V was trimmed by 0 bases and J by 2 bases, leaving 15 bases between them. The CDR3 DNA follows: TGTGCCAGCAGCTTGGCCGTCGGGGAGTCCCCCAAAAACATTCAGTACTTC. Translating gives CASSLAVGESPKNIQYF.

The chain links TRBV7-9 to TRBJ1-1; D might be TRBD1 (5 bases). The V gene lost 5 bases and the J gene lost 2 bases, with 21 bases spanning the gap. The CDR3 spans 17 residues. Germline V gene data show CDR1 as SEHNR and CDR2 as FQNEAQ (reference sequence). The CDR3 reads CASSPWQTGPVNTEAFF. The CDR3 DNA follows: TGTGCCAGCAGCCCCTGGCAAACGGGGCCGGTAAACACTGAAGCTTTCTTT.

The CDR3 DNA reads as TGCGCCAGCAGCCAAGAAGTCACTAGCGGACCGTACAATGAGCAGTTCTTC. Translating it yields CASSQEVTSGPYNEQFF. This chain joins TRBV4-1 and TRBJ2-1; 8 bases align to TRBD2. The CDR3 is 17 residues long. V was pared by 0 bases and J by 4 bases, with 8 bases of the junction left unmatched. From germline, CDR1 is MGHRA and CDR2 YSYEKL.

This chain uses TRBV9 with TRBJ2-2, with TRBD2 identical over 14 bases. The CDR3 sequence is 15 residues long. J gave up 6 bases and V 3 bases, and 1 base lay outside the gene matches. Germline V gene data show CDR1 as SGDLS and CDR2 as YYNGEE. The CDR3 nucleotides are TGTGCCAGCAGCGAGACTAGCGGGAGGGCCGGGGAGCTGTTTTTT. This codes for CASSETSGRAGELFF.

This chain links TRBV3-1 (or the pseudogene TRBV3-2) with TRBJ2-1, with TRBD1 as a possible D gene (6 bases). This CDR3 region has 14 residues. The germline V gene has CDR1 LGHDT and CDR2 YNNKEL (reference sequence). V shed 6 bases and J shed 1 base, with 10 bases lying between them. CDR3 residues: CASRPQGSYNEQFF. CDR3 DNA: TGTGCCAGCAGGCCACAGGGTTCCTACAATGAGCAGTTCTTC.

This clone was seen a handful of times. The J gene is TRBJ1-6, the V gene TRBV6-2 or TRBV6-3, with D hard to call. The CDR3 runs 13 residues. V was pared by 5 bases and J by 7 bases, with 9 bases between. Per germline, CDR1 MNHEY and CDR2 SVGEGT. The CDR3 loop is CASSRDDNSPLHF. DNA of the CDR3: TGTGCCAGCAGTAGAGACGACAATTCACCCCTCCACTTT.

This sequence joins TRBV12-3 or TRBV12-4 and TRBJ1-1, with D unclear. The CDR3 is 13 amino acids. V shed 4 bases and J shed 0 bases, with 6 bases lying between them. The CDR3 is CASSSLVNTEAFF. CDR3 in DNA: TGTGCCAGCAGTTCATTGGTGAACACTGAAGCTTTCTTT.

This CDR3 is CAWGGQGIGEQFF. CDR3 nucleotide sequence: TGTGCCTGGGGGGGACAGGGAATCGGTGAGCAGTTCTTC. V gene TRBV30 combines with J gene TRBJ2-1, with 9 nucleotides matching TRBD1. The germline V gene encodes CDR1 GTSNPN and CDR2 SVGIG (reference sequence). After removal of 5 bases from V and 9 bases from J, the junction contained 8 bases not matched to a gene. The CDR3 loop spans 13 amino acids.